The 11 T cell receptor beta chains in this list originate from one sample, sequenced in a study of CD8 T cells in Susac syndrome. Reverse transcription of 0.5 to 1 ug RNA was performed with random hexamers. MiXCR was run by TCRdb on the immunoSEQ multiplex PCR reads, yielding one entry per CDR3 protein. The top ten clones hold 0.1% to 0.15% of a sample with about 200,000 distinct CDR3 sequences, about 90% of them seen once. Sequencing used CD8+ T cells from PBMCs. The origin of the receptors is a human donor with multiple sclerosis.

This sequence joins TRBV7-9 and TRBJ1-3; possibly TRBD1 for D (5 bases). The germline V and J ends were trimmed by 8 bases and 8 bases, with 16 bases remaining between them. CDR3 size: 13 residues. Germline assignment: CDR1 SEHNR and CDR2 FQNEAQ (reference sequence). The CDR3 DNA is TGTGCCAGCCGTCCAGAGGGAGGGGACACCATATATTTT. This sequence encodes CASRPEGGDTIYF.

This chain uses TRBV5-1 with TRBJ2-3, with D perhaps TRBD1 (6 bases). Trimming removed 4 bases at V and 4 bases at J, with 10 bases between. Germline V gene lookup returns CDR1 SGHRS and CDR2 YFSETQ. The length of the CDR3 is 13 residues. In nucleotides, the CDR3 is TGCGCCAGCAGCGTCGACAGGCCAGATACGCAGTATTTT. This codes for CASSVDRPDTQYF.

This clonotype was seen a single time. The V gene is TRBV13, the J gene TRBJ1-1; weak D call: TRBD1 (5 bases). Trimming pared 5 bases from V and 3 bases from J, leaving 13 bases between. Germline V gene sequence: CDR1 PRHDT, CDR2 FYEKMQ (reference sequence). The CDR3 is 14 amino acids. This CDR3 reads CASSPNGGYTEAFF. CDR3 in DNA: TGTGCCAGCAGCCCCAACGGGGGGTACACTGAAGCTTTCTTT.

This clonotype was seen a single time. V gene TRBV12-3 or TRBV12-4 combines with J gene TRBJ2-7, with no clear D. The CDR3 spans 12 residues. Trimming stripped 5 bases from V and 5 bases from J, with 10 bases between. The CDR3 DNA sequence: TGTGCCAGCAGTCAGGTCCTGAACGAGCAGTACTTC. Translated: CASSQVLNEQYF.

The rearrangement uses TRBV13 and TRBJ2-7, with 13 positions matching TRBD2. CDR3 size: 17 residues. Germline V gene data show CDR1 as PRHDT and CDR2 as FYEKMQ (reference sequence). Trimming took 4 bases from V and 3 from J; bases not matched to a gene: 9. The CDR3 is CASSSGLAGEYGYEQYF. In DNA, the CDR3 is TGTGCCAGCAGCTCAGGACTAGCGGGGGAGTACGGCTACGAGCAGTACTTC.

The gene calls are TRBV7-8 and TRBJ2-7, with 13 bases matching TRBD2. Unmatched junction bases numbered 13, after V lost 3 bases and J lost 2 bases. Per germline, CDR1 SGHVS and CDR2 FQNEAQ. CDR3 length equals 19 residues. CDR3 residues: CASSLPNRTSGSGTYEQYF. DNA for the CDR3: TGTGCCAGCAGCTTGCCAAACCGGACTAGCGGGAGCGGCACCTACGAGCAGTACTTC. Using reference TRBV7-8 and TRBJ2-7 for the parts outside the CDR3, the full variable domain is GAGVSQSPRYKVAKRGQDVALRCDPISGHVSLFWYQQALGQGPEFLTYFQNEAQLDKSGLPSDRFFAERPEGSVSTLKIQRTQQEDSAVYLCASSLPNRTSGSGTYEQYFGPGTRLTVT.

The chain combines TRBV4-1 with TRBJ2-2; perhaps TRBD1 as D (6 bases). Trimming shortened V by 1 base and J by 5 bases, and 8 bases separated the two germline ends. Germline assignment: CDR1 MGHRA and CDR2 YSYEKL. CDR3 size: 14 residues. The CDR3 sequence: CASSQGQETGELFF. CDR3 DNA sequence: TGCGCCAGCAGCCAAGGACAGGAGACCGGGGAGCTGTTTTTT.

V usage is TRBV25-1 and J usage is TRBJ1-2; D might be TRBD1 (5 bases). The CDR3 loop spans 14 amino acids. Germline V CDR1 and CDR2: MGHDK, SYGVNS. Trimming shortened V by 3 bases and J by 4 bases, and 12 bases separated the two germline ends. DNA for the CDR3: TGTGCCAGCAGTGACGCCGGGACCTCCTATGGCTACACCTTC. Translating gives CASSDAGTSYGYTF.

The rearrangement uses TRBV5-5 and TRBJ1-1; weak D call: TRBD1 (5 bases). V lost 2 bases and J 4 bases, leaving 12 bases between the germline ends. The CDR3 totals 14 residues. Germline V CDR1 and CDR2: SGHKS, YYEKEE (reference sequence). The CDR3 coding sequence is TGTGCCAGCAGCTTCGGGGCGGGGAGCACTGAAGCTTTCTTT. It specifies CASSFGAGSTEAFF.

V usage is TRBV9 and J usage is TRBJ2-3; 13 bases agree with TRBD2. Germline assignment: CDR1 SGDLS and CDR2 YYNGEE. The CDR3 consists of 15 residues. V lost 3 bases, J lost 6 bases, and 4 bases stayed unmatched. CDR3 DNA sequence: TGTGCCAGCAGCGCCACTAGCGGGGGGGTGGATACGCAGTATTTT. As protein: CASSATSGGVDTQYF.

The rearrangement uses TRBV4-3 and TRBJ2-5, with TRBD2 matching over 14 bases. The CDR3 consists of 16 residues. Germline-derived CDR1 and CDR2 are LGHNA and YSLEER. V lost 4 bases to trimming and J lost 4 bases; unmatched junction nucleotides: 5. The CDR3 coding sequence is TGCGCCAGCAGCCCGGGGACTAGCGGGAGAAGAGAGACCCAGTACTTC. The encoded protein is CASSPGTSGRRETQYF.